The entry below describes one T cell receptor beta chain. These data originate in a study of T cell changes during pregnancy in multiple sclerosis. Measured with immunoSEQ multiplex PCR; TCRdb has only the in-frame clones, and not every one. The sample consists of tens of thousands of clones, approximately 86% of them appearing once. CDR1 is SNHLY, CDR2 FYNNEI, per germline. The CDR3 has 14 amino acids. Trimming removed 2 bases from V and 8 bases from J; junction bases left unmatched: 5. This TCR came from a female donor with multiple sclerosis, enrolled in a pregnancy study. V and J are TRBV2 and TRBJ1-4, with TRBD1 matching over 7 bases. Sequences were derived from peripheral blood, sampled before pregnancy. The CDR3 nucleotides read TGTGCCAGCAGTGAACAGGGGGTGGGAGAAAAACTGTTTTTT. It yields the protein CASSEQGVGEKLFF. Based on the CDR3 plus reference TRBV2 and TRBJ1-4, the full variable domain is EPEVTQTPSHQVTQMGQEVILRCVPISNHLYFYWYRQILGQKVEFLVSFYNNEISEKSEIFDDQFSVERPDGSNFTLKIRSTKLEDSAMYFCASSEQGVGEKLFFGSGTQLSVL.